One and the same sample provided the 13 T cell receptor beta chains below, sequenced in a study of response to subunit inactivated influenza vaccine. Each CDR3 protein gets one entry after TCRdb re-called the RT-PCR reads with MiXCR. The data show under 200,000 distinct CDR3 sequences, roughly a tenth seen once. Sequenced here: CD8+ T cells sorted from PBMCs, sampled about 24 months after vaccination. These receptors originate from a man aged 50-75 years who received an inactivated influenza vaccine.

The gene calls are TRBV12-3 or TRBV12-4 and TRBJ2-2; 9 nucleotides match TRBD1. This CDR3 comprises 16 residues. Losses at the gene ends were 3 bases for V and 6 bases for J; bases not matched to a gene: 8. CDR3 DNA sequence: TGTGCCAGCAGTTTCCAGGACAGGGGATCCGCCGGGGAGCTGTTTTTT. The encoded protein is CASSFQDRGSAGELFF.

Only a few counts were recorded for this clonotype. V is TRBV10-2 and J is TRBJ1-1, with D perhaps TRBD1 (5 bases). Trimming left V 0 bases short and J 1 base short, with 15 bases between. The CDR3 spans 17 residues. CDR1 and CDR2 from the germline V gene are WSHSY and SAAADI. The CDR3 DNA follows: TGCGCCAGCAGTGAGTCGACTCGTTGGGGGGAGAACACTGAAGCTTTCTTT. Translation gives CASSESTRWGENTEAFF.

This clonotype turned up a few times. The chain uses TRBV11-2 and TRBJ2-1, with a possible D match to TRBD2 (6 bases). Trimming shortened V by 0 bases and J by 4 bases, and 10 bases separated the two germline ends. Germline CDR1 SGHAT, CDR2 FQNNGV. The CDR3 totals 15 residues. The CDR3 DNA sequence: TGTGCCAGCAGCTTAGAAGGGGAGGTATACAATGAGCAGTTCTTC. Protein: CASSLEGEVYNEQFF. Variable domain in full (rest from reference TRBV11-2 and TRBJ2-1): EAGVAQSPRYKIIEKRQSVAFWCNPISGHATLYWYQQILGQGPKLLIQFQNNGVVDDSQLPKDRFSAERLKGVDSTLKIQPAKLEDSAVYLCASSLEGEVYNEQFFGPGTRLTVL.

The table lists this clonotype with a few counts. CDR3 amino acids: CASTSFPNQPQHF. CDR3 coding DNA: TGTGCCAGCACCAGTTTCCCCAATCAGCCCCAGCATTTT. The V and J genes are TRBV12-3 or TRBV12-4 and TRBJ1-5; D is undetermined. Trimming removed 7 bases at V and 3 bases at J, with 10 bases between. The CDR3 runs to 13 residues.

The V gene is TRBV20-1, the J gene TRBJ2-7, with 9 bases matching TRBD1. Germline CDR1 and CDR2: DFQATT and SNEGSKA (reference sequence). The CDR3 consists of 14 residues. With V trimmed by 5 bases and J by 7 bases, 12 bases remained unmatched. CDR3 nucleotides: TGCAGTGCTGCCGACAGGGGGGTTTCTGAAGAGCAGTACTTC. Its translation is CSAADRGVSEEQYF.

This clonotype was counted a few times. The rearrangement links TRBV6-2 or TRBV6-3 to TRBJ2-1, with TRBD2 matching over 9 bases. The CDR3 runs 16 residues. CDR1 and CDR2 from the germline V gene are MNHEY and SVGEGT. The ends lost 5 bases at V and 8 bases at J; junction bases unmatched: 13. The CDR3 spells CASSPETIAGVDEQFF. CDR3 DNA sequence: TGTGCCAGCAGTCCGGAGACTATAGCGGGAGTTGATGAGCAGTTCTTC.

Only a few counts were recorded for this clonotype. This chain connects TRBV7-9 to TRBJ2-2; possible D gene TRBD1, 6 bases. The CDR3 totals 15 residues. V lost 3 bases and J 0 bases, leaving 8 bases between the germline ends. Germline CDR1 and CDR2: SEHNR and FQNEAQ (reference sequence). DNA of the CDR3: TGTGCCAGCAGCTTCGAGGGGGCGAACACCGGGGAGCTGTTTTTT. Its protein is CASSFEGANTGELFF.

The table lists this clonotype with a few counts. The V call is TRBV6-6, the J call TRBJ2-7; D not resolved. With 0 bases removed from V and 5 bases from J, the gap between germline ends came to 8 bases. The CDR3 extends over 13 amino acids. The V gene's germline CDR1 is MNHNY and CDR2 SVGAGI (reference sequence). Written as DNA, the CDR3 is TGTGCCAGCAGTTACTCAGGGTCGGACGAGCAGTACTTC. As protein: CASSYSGSDEQYF.

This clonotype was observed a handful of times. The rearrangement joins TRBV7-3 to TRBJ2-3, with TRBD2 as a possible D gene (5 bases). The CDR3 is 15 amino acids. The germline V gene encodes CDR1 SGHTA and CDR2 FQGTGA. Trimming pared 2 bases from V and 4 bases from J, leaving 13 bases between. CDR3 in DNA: TGTGCCAGCAGCTTAGCGGGTTCGGCTCCAGATACGCAGTATTTT. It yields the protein CASSLAGSAPDTQYF.

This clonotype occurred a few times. CDR3 in amino acids: CASSQVADLYEQYF. Here the CDR3 DNA reads TGTGCCAGCAGCCAAGTAGCGGACCTCTACGAGCAGTACTTC. This chain connects TRBV4-2 to TRBJ2-7; maybe TRBD2 (6 bases). Germline V CDR1 and CDR2: LGHNA, YNFKEQ. With 1 base removed from V and 3 bases from J, the gap between germline ends came to 10 bases. The CDR3 consists of 14 residues.

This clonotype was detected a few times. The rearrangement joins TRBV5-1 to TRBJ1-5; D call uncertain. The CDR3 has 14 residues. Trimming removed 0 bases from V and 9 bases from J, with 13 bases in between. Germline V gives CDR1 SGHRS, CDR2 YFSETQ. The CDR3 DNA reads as TGCGCCAGCAGCTTGGAGTATGGGCGGGGGCCCCAGCATTTT. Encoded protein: CASSLEYGRGPQHF.

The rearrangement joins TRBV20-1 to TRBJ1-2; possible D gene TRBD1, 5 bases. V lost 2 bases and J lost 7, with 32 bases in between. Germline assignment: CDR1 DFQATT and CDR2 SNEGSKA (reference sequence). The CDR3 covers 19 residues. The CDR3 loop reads CSARNLGGTGGLLGGGYTF. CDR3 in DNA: TGCAGTGCTAGAAACCTGGGGGGAACAGGCGGATTATTAGGAGGTGGCTACACCTTC.

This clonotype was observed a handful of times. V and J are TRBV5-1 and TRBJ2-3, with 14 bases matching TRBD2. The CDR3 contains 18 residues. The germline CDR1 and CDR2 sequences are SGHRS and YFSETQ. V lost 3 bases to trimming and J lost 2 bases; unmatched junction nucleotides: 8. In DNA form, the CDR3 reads TGCGCCAGCAGCTCGGGACTAGCGGGAGTAAACCCCACAGATACGCAGTATTTT. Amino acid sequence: CASSSGLAGVNPTDTQYF.